These T cell receptor beta chains were read from a single sample in a study of regulatory T cells in long-lasting Graves disease. A single record per CDR3 protein comes from TCRdb applying MiXCR to the multiplex PCR reads. The table lists 400,000 or so distinct CDR3 sequences, about 20% of them singletons. Sequencing used peripheral blood mononuclear cells (PBMCs), obtained when the disease was refractory, from a patient treated with antithyroid drugs. The receptors originated from a female donor with Graves disease. CDR3s include the opening cysteine and the closing phenylalanine or tryptophan. The order of the fields is J gene, D gene, clone size, V gene, CDR3 protein, CDR3 DNA. The D gene is left open where the match is weak. Size tells how often a clone was seen (once, few, many) or the class of an expanded clone, and some rows leave it out.

j_gene: TRBJ1-5
d_gene: .
abundance: .
v_gene: TRBV7-3
CDR3aa: CASSLGADNQPQHF
CDR3nt: TGTGCCAGCAGCTTAGGGGCAGACAATCAGCCCCAGCATTTT

j_gene: TRBJ2-1
d_gene: TRBD2
abundance: .
v_gene: TRBV11-2
CDR3aa: CASSFGREYNEQFF
CDR3nt: TGTGCCAGCAGCTTCGGGAGGGAATACAATGAGCAGTTCTTC

j_gene: TRBJ2-5
d_gene: .
abundance: .
v_gene: TRBV15
CDR3aa: CATSRDLWRRQETQYF
CDR3nt: TGTGCCACCAGCAGAGATTTGTGGCGGCGACAAGAGACCCAGTACTTC

j_gene: TRBJ1-2
d_gene: TRBD1
abundance: many
v_gene: TRBV18
CDR3aa: CASSPGQNYGYTF
CDR3nt: TGTGCCAGCAGTCCGGGACAGAACTATGGCTACACCTTC

j_gene: TRBJ1-1
d_gene: .
abundance: few
v_gene: TRBV29-1
CDR3aa: CSVDGGAVTEAFF
CDR3nt: TGCAGCGTTGACGGGGGGGCGGTCACTGAAGCTTTCTTT

j_gene: TRBJ1-1
d_gene: .
abundance: many
v_gene: TRBV3-1
CDR3aa: CASSVRSTEAFF
CDR3nt: TGTGCCAGCAGCGTAAGAAGCACTGAAGCTTTCTTT

j_gene: TRBJ2-5
d_gene: .
abundance: .
v_gene: TRBV7-6
CDR3aa: CASSLLPQETQYF
CDR3nt: TGTGCCAGCAGCTTACTACCGCAAGAGACCCAGTACTTC

j_gene: TRBJ1-1
d_gene: TRBD1
abundance: .
v_gene: TRBV30
CDR3aa: CAWRNRGRNTEAFF
CDR3nt: TGTGCCTGGCGCAACAGGGGCCGAAACACTGAAGCTTTCTTT

j_gene: TRBJ2-7
d_gene: .
abundance: .
v_gene: TRBV6-1
CDR3aa: CASRPGTVLYEQYF
CDR3nt: TGTGCCAGCAGGCCCGGGACCGTCCTGTACGAGCAGTACTTC

j_gene: TRBJ2-7
d_gene: .
abundance: many
v_gene: TRBV5-6
CDR3aa: CASSLAGSPYEQYF
CDR3nt: TGTGCCAGCAGCTTGGCTGGCAGCCCCTACGAGCAGTACTTC

j_gene: TRBJ2-2
d_gene: .
abundance: .
v_gene: TRBV2
CDR3aa: CASSYSQVAGELFF
CDR3nt: TGTGCCAGCAGCTACTCACAGGTCGCCGGGGAGCTGTTTTTT

j_gene: TRBJ2-7
d_gene: .
abundance: .
v_gene: TRBV5-1
CDR3aa: CASSPGTYSYEQYF
CDR3nt: TGCGCCAGCAGCCCCGGGACGTACTCCTACGAGCAGTACTTC

j_gene: TRBJ1-3
d_gene: .
abundance: few
v_gene: TRBV4-1
CDR3aa: CASSQLVDGNTIYF
CDR3nt: TGCGCCAGCAGCCAACTCGTAGACGGAAACACCATATATTTT

j_gene: TRBJ1-5
d_gene: .
abundance: .
v_gene: TRBV29-1
CDR3aa: CSADRQLNQPQHF
CDR3nt: TGCAGCGCCGATAGACAGCTAAATCAGCCCCAGCATTTT